Listed below are T cell receptor beta chains from one sample, sequenced in a study of blood T cells in healthy people across ages. MiXCR, applied by TCRdb to the 5' RACE reads, yields one record per CDR3 protein. The data contain about 1 million distinct CDR3 sequences, over 35% of them singletons. Sequenced input: blood. The receptor set was obtained from a woman between 55 and 75 years old in good health. CDR3s include the opening cysteine and the closing phenylalanine or tryptophan. The D gene is left open where the match is weak. Rows give clone size only sometimes, using once, few, many, or a class for an expanded clone.

length | size | D | J | V | CDR3 | DNA
14 | . | TRBD1 | TRBJ2-6 | TRBV10-3 | CAITGTAGANVLTF | TGTGCCATCACGGGGACAGCTGGGGCCAACGTCCTGACTTTC
14 | . | TRBD2 | TRBJ2-1 | TRBV27 | CASSYRRREDEQFF | TGTGCCAGCAGTTATCGAAGACGGGAGGATGAGCAGTTCTTC
12 | . | . | TRBJ2-7 | TRBV3-1 | CASSQGTNEQYF | TGTGCCAGCAGCCAGGGGACAAACGAGCAGTACTTC
15 | . | . | TRBJ2-6 | TRBV18 | CASSPGVTGANVLTF | TGTGCCAGCTCACCGGGAGTGACTGGGGCCAACGTCCTGACTTTC
15 | . | . | TRBJ2-1 | TRBV29-1 | CSVEEGVSSYNEQFF | TGCAGCGTTGAAGAGGGGGTCTCCTCCTACAATGAGCAGTTCTTC
16 | few | . | TRBJ2-3 | TRBV20-1 | CSARDRNREGTDTQYF | TGCAGTGCTAGAGATCGTAACAGAGAGGGGACAGATACGCAGTATTTT
13 | many | . | TRBJ1-5 | TRBV29-1 | CSVEVAGGQPQHF | TGCAGCGTTGAAGTAGCCGGAGGTCAGCCCCAGCATTTT
16 | . | TRBD2 | TRBJ2-5 | TRBV3-1 | CASSPGLEIYMETQYF | TGTGCCAGCAGCCCAGGACTAGAGATTTACATGGAGACCCAGTACTTC
16 | few | TRBD2 | TRBJ2-5 | TRBV5-1 | CASRTSGLSGQETQYF | TGCGCCAGCAGGACTAGCGGACTTTCTGGTCAAGAGACCCAGTACTTC
17 | . | . | TRBJ2-6 | TRBV11-2 | CASSLGGTGSGANVLTF | TGTGCCAGCAGCTTAGGGGGAACAGGATCTGGGGCCAACGTCCTGACTTTC
14 | . | . | TRBJ2-5 | TRBV2 | CASSEDVGEKTQYF | TGTGCCAGCAGTGAAGATGTGGGCGAAAAGACCCAGTACTTC
20 | once | . | TRBJ2-1 | TRBV21-1 | CASSKEYGLAGDGGRDEQFF | TGTGCCAGCAGCAAAGAGTACGGTCTAGCGGGAGATGGGGGTAGAGATGAGCAGTTCTTC
13 | . | TRBD2 | TRBJ2-5 | TRBV20-1 | CSAKASGLETQYF | TGCAGTGCTAAAGCTAGCGGGCTGGAGACCCAGTACTTC
16 | . | . | TRBJ1-5 | TRBV27 | CASSLTGTPNNQPQHF | TGTGCCAGCAGTTTGACCGGGACGCCAAACAATCAGCCCCAGCATTTT
17 | few | TRBD2 | TRBJ2-6 | TRBV5-1 | CASSFRLAGSGANVLTF | TGCGCCAGCAGCTTCCGGCTAGCGGGCTCTGGGGCCAACGTCCTGACTTTC
17 | . | TRBD2 | TRBJ2-5 | TRBV12-5 | CASGLASSGTRSETQYF | TGTGCTAGTGGTTTGGCGAGCTCCGGGACTAGATCTGAGACCCAGTACTTC
15 | . | . | TRBJ2-5 | TRBV25-1 | CASSASLGYSETQYF | TGTGCCAGCAGTGCTTCCTTAGGCTATTCGGAGACCCAGTACTTC
16 | . | . | TRBJ2-3 | TRBV10-2 | CASSEVGGFSTDTQYF | TGCGCCAGCAGTGAAGTGGGTGGGTTTAGCACAGATACGCAGTATTTT
15 | . | TRBD2 | TRBJ2-3 | TRBV7-9 | CASSLVAGVGDTQYF | TGTGCCAGCAGCTTAGTAGCGGGAGTAGGGGATACGCAGTATTTT
14 | . | . | TRBJ2-7 | TRBV20-1 | CSALSSASSYEQYF | TGCAGTGCTCTATCTAGCGCAAGCTCCTACGAGCAGTACTTC
15 | . | . | TRBJ1-1 | TRBV14 | CASSQGGAVNTEAFF | TGTGCCAGCAGCCAAGGGGGGGCGGTGAACACTGAAGCTTTCTTT
15 | few | TRBD1 | TRBJ1-5 | TRBV6-1 | CASSDGQGSNQPQHF | TGTGCCAGCAGTGATGGACAGGGGAGCAATCAGCCCCAGCATTTT
13 | . | TRBD2 | TRBJ2-7 | TRBV20-1 | CSASPGGSNEQYF | TGCAGTGCTTCCCCTGGCGGGAGTAACGAGCAGTACTTC
17 | few | . | TRBJ2-5 | TRBV14 | CASSQAKRTDLQETQYF | TGTGCCAGCAGCCAAGCGAAAAGGACGGACCTCCAAGAGACCCAGTACTTC
14 | . | TRBD2 | TRBJ2-7 | TRBV3-1 | CASSQGLAGGAQYF | TGTGCCAGCAGCCAAGGACTAGCGGGAGGCGCGCAGTACTTC
13 | . | . | TRBJ2-7 | TRBV20-1 | CSARVPGLDEQYF | TGCAGTGCTAGAGTTCCGGGACTTGACGAGCAGTACTTC
13 | . | . | TRBJ2-1 | TRBV14 | CASSCEQWDEQFF | TGTGCCAGCAGTTGTGAGCAGTGGGATGAGCAGTTCTTC
15 | . | TRBD2 | TRBJ2-1 | TRBV5-1 | CASTSGLAETNEQFF | TGCGCCAGCACCTCCGGACTAGCGGAGACCAATGAGCAGTTCTTC
14 | few | . | TRBJ2-1 | TRBV29-1 | CSVEGQRGNNEQFF | TGCAGCGTTGAAGGACAGCGCGGGAACAATGAGCAGTTCTTC
17 | few | TRBD2 | TRBJ2-1 | TRBV12-3/TRBV12-4 | CASRGGSLASSYNEQFF | TGTGCCAGCAGGGGCGGGAGTCTGGCGAGCTCCTACAATGAGCAGTTCTTC
13 | . | . | TRBJ1-4 | TRBV21-1 | CASSRPHRGKLFF | TGTGCCAGCAGCAGACCTCATCGGGGAAAACTGTTTTTT
17 | . | . | TRBJ2-1 | TRBV21-1 | CASSKGASGSRYNEQFF | TGTGCCAGCAGCAAAGGGGCTAGCGGGAGTCGGTACAATGAGCAGTTCTTC
19 | . | TRBD1 | TRBJ2-1 | TRBV28 | CASSYPGTGGPGGDNEQFF | TGTGCCAGCAGTTACCCCGGGACAGGCGGCCCTGGGGGAGACAATGAGCAGTTCTTC